These T cell receptor beta chains were read from a single sample in a study of identical twins. TCRdb processed the 5' RACE reads anew with MiXCR; each CDR3 protein has one entry. This table holds 1.5 million to 2 million distinct CDR3 sequences, about 31% found once. The sequencing sample was made of cord blood. These receptors came from a newborn girl in good health. Both conserved end residues are part of each CDR3. D genes are given only for firm matches. Not every row has a clone size; where given, it reads once, few, many or a size class.

j_gene | v_gene | abundance | d_gene | CDR3nt | CDR3aa
TRBJ2-7 | TRBV20-1 | few | TRBD2 | TGCAGTGCTAGAGATGAGGGACTTCCGGCTAGCGGATACGAGCAGTACTTC | CSARDEGLPASGYEQYF
TRBJ2-1 | TRBV27 | few | TRBD2 | TGTGCCAGCAGTACTCCGGGACTACTTAATGAGCAGTTCTTC | CASSTPGLLNEQFF
TRBJ1-2 | TRBV4-2 | . | . | TGTGCCAGCAGCCATAGTCCGGGGTTGGGCTATGGCTACACCTTC | CASSHSPGLGYGYTF
TRBJ2-3 | TRBV6-1 | few | . | TGTGCCAGCAGTGATGCCTATGGGGATACGCAGTATTTT | CASSDAYGDTQYF
TRBJ2-1 | TRBV18 | . | . | TGTGCCAGCTCAGCCCGGGACTCGTACAATGAGCAGTTCTTC | CASSARDSYNEQFF
TRBJ2-1 | TRBV20-1 | . | . | TGCAGTGCTAGGCGCAGGGAGCTCCATTACAATGAGCAGTTCTTC | CSARRRELHYNEQFF
TRBJ2-2 | TRBV5-1 | . | . | TGCGCCAGCAAACACAGAAACACCGGGGAGCTGTTTTTT | CASKHRNTGELFF
TRBJ2-1 | TRBV5-1 | few | TRBD2 | TGCGCCAGCAGCCCGGTGGGGACGACTAGCGGGACTTATGAGCAGTTCTTC | CASSPVGTTSGTYEQFF
TRBJ2-3 | TRBV7-3 | . | . | TGTGCCAGCAGCTTTTATGGGGCCGACACAGATACGCAGTATTTT | CASSFYGADTDTQYF
TRBJ2-3 | TRBV20-1 | few | . | TGCAGTGCTTTAGAGTCCACAGATACGCAGTATTTT | CSALESTDTQYF
TRBJ2-2 | TRBV6-6 | . | . | TGTGCCAGCAGCCTCGCGGGGGCAATCGGTACCGGGGAGCTGTTTTTT | CASSLAGAIGTGELFF
TRBJ2-3 | TRBV28 | few | TRBD2 | TGTGCCAGCATCCCGGGACTAGCGGGAGGGCGGGTCACAGATACGCAGTATTTT | CASIPGLAGGRVTDTQYF
TRBJ2-1 | TRBV4-1 | . | TRBD2 | TGCGCCAGCAGCCAGCCCGCTAGCGGAGAGAGAGACATTGAGCAGTTCTTC | CASSQPASGERDIEQFF
TRBJ2-1 | TRBV3-1 | many | . | TGTGCCAGCTCTATTGCGACCACCTACAATGAGCAGTTCTTC | CASSIATTYNEQFF
TRBJ2-3 | TRBV7-2 | few | . | TGTGCCAGCAGCCCCGAAGGTGCCCAGATTAGCACAGATACGCAGTATTTT | CASSPEGAQISTDTQYF
TRBJ1-2 | TRBV27 | . | TRBD1 | TGTGCCAGCAGCCTCCACAGGGGAGGGGGATACACCTTC | CASSLHRGGGYTF
TRBJ2-2 | TRBV20-1 | . | TRBD2 | TGCAGTGCTAGAGAGGTAGCGGGAGTGTACACCGGGGAGCTGTTTTTT | CSAREVAGVYTGELFF
TRBJ1-1 | TRBV20-1 | few | TRBD1 | TGCAGTGCTCCCCGTACAGGGGGCCTTACTGAAGCTTTCTTT | CSAPRTGGLTEAFF
TRBJ2-1 | TRBV2 | many | . | TGTGCCAGCAGGTCGACTAACACCCGATCCAATGAGCAGTTCTTC | CASRSTNTRSNEQFF
TRBJ1-1 | TRBV6-1 | . | . | TGTGCCAGCAAAGTTGGCTTCCCCTACAGTGAAGCTTTCTTT | CASKVGFPYSEAFF
TRBJ2-7 | TRBV14 | . | TRBD1 | TGTGCCAGCAGCCAAGAGCCCTCCCCGCAGGGGGTAAACTACGAGCAGTACTTC | CASSQEPSPQGVNYEQYF
TRBJ2-5 | TRBV13 | few | . | TGTGCCAGCAGCTTTCGGAACTTTCAAGAGACCCAGTACTTC | CASSFRNFQETQYF
TRBJ1-2 | TRBV5-8 | few | . | TGTGCCAGCAGCTTCCAGGGAATTGAAACTAACTATGGCTACACCTTC | CASSFQGIETNYGYTF
TRBJ2-2 | TRBV12-3/TRBV12-4 | . | . | TGTGCCAGCAGTTTACAGGCGGGACTCGGCACCGGGGAGCTGTTTTTT | CASSLQAGLGTGELFF
TRBJ2-1 | TRBV28 | . | . | TGTGCCAGCAGCCCGGGTGTGGAAAATGAGCAGTTCTTC | CASSPGVENEQFF